Below, 29 T cell receptor beta chains from the same sample are listed, as sequenced in a study of identical twins. TCRdb processed the 5' RACE reads anew with MiXCR; each CDR3 protein has one entry. The table shows hundreds of thousands of distinct CDR3 sequences, with roughly 24% occurring only once. These sequences were also reported in another study, on T cells expressing NK-cell markers.

Sequenced: CD4+ T cells sorted from blood. These receptors were obtained from a woman aged 18-29 years in good health.

The rearrangement links TRBV3-1 to TRBJ2-5; possibly TRBD2 for D (5 bases). Trimming took off 1 base at V and 5 bases at J, with 8 bases between the two ends. Germline assignment: CDR1 LGHDT and CDR2 YNNKEL (reference sequence). The CDR3 is made up of 13 amino acids. The CDR3 DNA follows: TGTGCCAGCAGCCAAGTCGGGGAGGAGACCCAGTACTTC. Translation gives CASSQVGEETQYF.

This clonotype appeared a few times. The chain joins TRBV4-3 to TRBJ2-7; 10 positions agree with TRBD2. Germline V lookup: CDR1 LGHNA, CDR2 YSLEER. Trimming at V came to 6 bases and at J to 1 base, leaving 15 bases not matched to a gene. CDR3 size: 18 residues. The CDR3 sequence is CASSLKWTSGLSSYEQYF. The CDR3 nucleotides are TGCGCCAGCAGTTTAAAGTGGACTAGCGGACTTTCGTCCTACGAGCAGTACTTC.

This clonotype showed up just a few times. This chain links TRBV3-1 with TRBJ2-2; D unresolved. Germline loops: CDR1 LGHDT, CDR2 YNNKEL (reference sequence). Trimming removed 0 bases from V and 9 bases from J, with 8 bases in between. This CDR3 comprises 13 residues. The CDR3 sequence: CASSQDSRRELFF. The CDR3, as DNA: TGTGCCAGCAGCCAAGATAGCCGGCGGGAGCTGTTTTTT.

This clonotype appeared a few times. This sequence joins TRBV6-2 or TRBV6-3 and TRBJ2-1; 10 bases match TRBD2. The CDR3 extends over 15 amino acids. The V gene's germline CDR1 is MNHEY and CDR2 SVGEGT. V was clipped by 6 bases and J by 2 bases; unmatched bases: 4. The CDR3 region is CASSESGRAYNEQFF. In DNA, the CDR3 is TGTGCCAGCAGCGAAAGCGGGAGGGCCTACAATGAGCAGTTCTTC.

This sequence joins TRBV29-1 and TRBJ2-5, with TRBD2 matching 13 bases. Germline V lookup: CDR1 SQVTM, CDR2 ANQGSEA. V was pared by 5 bases and J by 3 bases, with 3 bases of the junction left unmatched. CDR3 size: 14 residues. The CDR3 here is CSVLGTSGEETQYF. The CDR3 coding sequence is TGCAGCGTTCTCGGGACTAGCGGGGAAGAGACCCAGTACTTC.

This clonotype was observed many times. The rearrangement uses TRBV3-1 and TRBJ2-6; D is perhaps TRBD1 (5 bases). This CDR3 is 17 amino acids long. Per the germline V gene, CDR1 is LGHDT and CDR2 is YNNKEL (reference sequence). V lost 1 base and J 1 base, leaving 11 bases between the germline ends. The CDR3 protein is CASSQGSQGSGANVLTF. The CDR3 DNA is TGTGCCAGCAGCCAAGGATCCCAGGGATCTGGGGCCAACGTCCTGACTTTC.

The chain employs TRBV3-1 and TRBJ2-3, with TRBD2 as a possible D gene (5 bases). The CDR3 is made up of 14 amino acids. The V and J ends lost 7 bases and 5 bases respectively, with 16 bases between them. The germline CDR1 and CDR2 sequences are LGHDT and YNNKEL (reference sequence). The CDR3 coding sequence is TGTGCCAGCAACCGAGAGGGAGTGGGAGATACGCAGTATTTT. Translating it yields CASNREGVGDTQYF.

This clonotype was counted a few times. This sequence joins TRBV12-5 and TRBJ1-1; D not certain. CDR1 and CDR2 from the germline V gene are LGHNT and FRNRAP. The CDR3 is 15 residues long. V gave up 4 bases and J gave up 1 base, with 13 bases separating them. In nucleotides, the CDR3 is TGTGCTAGTGGTTCCCATCCGGGCCCGAACACTGAAGCTTTCTTT. The encoded protein is CASGSHPGPNTEAFF.

This clonotype was seen a few times. The chain couples TRBV12-3 or TRBV12-4 to TRBJ1-2, with 7 bases aligning to TRBD1. The CDR3 is made up of 11 amino acids. The junction had 6 bases not matched to a gene; V was cut back by 7 bases and J by 10 bases. CDR3 amino acids: CASNRGTVYTF. The DNA for the CDR3 is TGTGCCAGCAACCGTGGGACAGTCTACACCTTC.

V gene TRBV4-3 combines with J gene TRBJ2-1; D is possibly TRBD2 (6 bases). Per germline, CDR1 LGHNA and CDR2 YSLEER. The V and J ends lost 1 base and 3 bases respectively, with 10 bases between them. This CDR3 is 15 amino acids long. In DNA, the CDR3 is TGCGCCAGCAGCCAAGGGTATAGCGGCTACAATGAGCAGTTCTTC. Translated, it gives CASSQGYSGYNEQFF.

In its sample, this clonotype was seen many times. The rearrangement joins TRBV12-3 or TRBV12-4 to TRBJ1-1; D uncertain. CDR3 length equals 13 residues. Between the trimmed V and J ends, which lost 2 bases and 1 base, there was a span of 5 bases. CDR3 bases: TGTGCCAGCAGTTTACAGGAGAACACTGAAGCTTTCTTT. Its protein product is CASSLQENTEAFF.

The chain recombines TRBV29-1 with TRBJ1-3; D is ambiguous. Trimming shortened V by 4 bases and J by 2 bases, and 21 bases separated the two germline ends. Germline V gene data show CDR1 as SQVTM and CDR2 as ANQGSEA. This CDR3 region has 17 residues. CDR3 sequence: CSVAGVPASSAGNTIYF. CDR3 bases: TGCAGCGTTGCTGGGGTGCCAGCCTCCTCTGCTGGAAACACCATATATTTT.

This clonotype has more than one count but fewer than ten. The J gene is TRBJ1-3, the V gene TRBV14; D is possibly TRBD1 (5 bases). Trimming took 4 bases from V and 7 from J, leaving 14 bases between them. The CDR3 consists of 14 residues. Germline loops: CDR1 SGHDN, CDR2 FVKESK. For the CDR3, the DNA is TGTGCCAGCAGCCCTCAGGGAATGAGGAACACCATATATTTT. This encodes CASSPQGMRNTIYF.

The CDR3 bases are TGTGCCAGCAGTCTCAGGGAAAACTACGAGCAGTACTTC. It codes for CASSLRENYEQYF. This chain joins TRBV6-2 or TRBV6-3 and TRBJ2-7; D is perhaps TRBD1 (5 bases). With 5 bases removed from V and 3 bases from J, the gap between germline ends came to 11 bases. This CDR3 is built from 13 residues. CDR1 is MNHEY, CDR2 SVGEGT, per germline.

This clonotype was recorded once. The chain links TRBV3-1 to TRBJ2-5; D gene ambiguous. The ends were cut back, 1 base at V and 4 bases at J, with 10 bases in the middle. This CDR3 spans 14 amino acids. Looked up from germline, CDR1 is LGHDT and CDR2 is YNNKEL (reference sequence). The CDR3, as DNA: TGTGCCAGCAGCCAAGGACGGATGGCAGAGACCCAGTACTTC. Residues: CASSQGRMAETQYF.

This clonotype showed up just a few times. This sequence joins TRBV6-5 and TRBJ1-1; D remains unclear. In germline, CDR1 is MNHEY, CDR2 SVGAGI. Trimming left V 10 bases short and J 2 bases short, with 11 bases between. The CDR3 has 12 amino acids. The CDR3 sequence is CATSSGNTEAFF. The DNA for the CDR3 is TGTGCCACCTCGAGTGGCAACACTGAAGCTTTCTTT.

This chain uses TRBV29-1 with TRBJ1-5, with a possible D match to TRBD1 (5 bases). The germline CDR1 and CDR2 sequences are SQVTM and ANQGSEA. Trimming pared 1 base from V and 6 bases from J, leaving 10 bases between. CDR3 size: 13 residues. CDR3 DNA sequence: TGCAGCGTTGAAGCTGGGGGGGGTCAGCCCCAGCATTTT. This encodes CSVEAGGGQPQHF.

This chain uses TRBV20-1 with TRBJ1-2; the D is unclear. Germline CDR1 reads DFQATT; CDR2 reads SNEGSKA (reference sequence). The CDR3 runs 10 residues. Trimming took 8 bases from V and 4 from J, leaving 8 bases between them. CDR3 sequence reads: CSPDIYGYTF. The CDR3 DNA is TGCAGTCCCGACATCTATGGCTACACCTTC.

This clonotype was found a few times. At one end, the junction sequence differs from germline, possibly due to a read error. This chain links TRBV6-5 with TRBJ2-2, with 8 bases fitting TRBD1. The V gene's germline CDR1 is MNHEY and CDR2 SVGAGI. There are 18 residues in the CDR3. The CDR3, as DNA: TGTGCCATCAGTGGACTCCCTGGACAGGGAGCAACTGGCGGGGAGCTGTTTTTT. Its protein is CAISGLPGQGATGGELFF.

The V gene is TRBV3-1, the J gene TRBJ2-7; 8 bases are shared with TRBD1. After removal of 5 bases from V and 2 bases from J, the junction contained 2 bases not matched to a gene. Germline CDR1 LGHDT, CDR2 YNNKEL (reference sequence). The CDR3 spans 13 residues. The CDR3 coding sequence is TGTGCCAGCAGCATACAGGGGGCCTACGAGCAGTACTTC. Its protein product is CASSIQGAYEQYF.

At least ten counts were recorded for this clonotype. The CDR3 DNA reads TGTGCCTGGAGTTCTTCGGACTGGGGCTACGAGCAGTACTTC. This sequence encodes CAWSSSDWGYEQYF. This chain connects TRBV30 to TRBJ2-7, with D possibly matching TRBD2 (5 bases). Per the germline V gene, CDR1 is GTSNPN and CDR2 is SVGIG (reference sequence). The CDR3 loop spans 14 amino acids. V gave up 2 bases and J gave up 3 bases, with 14 bases separating them.

This chain joins TRBV27 and TRBJ2-2; no clear D. Deletions cut 3 bases from V and 6 bases from J, with 8 bases between. Germline V gene sequence: CDR1 MNHEY, CDR2 SMNVEV (reference sequence). There are 13 residues in the CDR3. CDR3: CASSLRPPGELFF. The CDR3 DNA follows: TGTGCCAGCAGTTTGCGTCCACCCGGGGAGCTGTTTTTT.

The rearrangement joins TRBV6-5 to TRBJ1-4; TRBD1 matches at 9 bases. The CDR3 has 15 amino acids. Trimming at V came to 4 bases and at J to 10 bases, leaving 10 bases not matched to a gene. The V gene's germline CDR1 is MNHEY and CDR2 SVGAGI. The CDR3 DNA follows: TGTGCCAGCAGTTCTATCCGGGACAGGGCGGCAAAACTGTTTTTT. This codes for CASSSIRDRAAKLFF.

This chain joins TRBV29-1 and TRBJ2-1; TRBD1 agrees at 9 bases. Per germline, CDR1 SQVTM and CDR2 ANQGSEA. After removal of 7 bases from V and 9 bases from J, the junction contained 13 bases not matched to a gene. This CDR3 comprises 14 residues. This CDR3 reads CSAATGTGIGEQFF. The CDR3 DNA reads TGCAGCGCCGCTACCGGGACAGGGATTGGTGAGCAGTTCTTC.

The table lists this clonotype with many counts. This chain uses TRBV7-2 with TRBJ2-2; D possibly corresponds to TRBD1 (5 bases). The CDR3 length is 17 residues. Germline CDR1 is SGHTA and CDR2 is FQGNSA. V was pared by 2 bases and J by 1 base, with 14 bases between. CDR3 DNA sequence: TGTGCCAGCAGCTTACAAGGGGCCAGGGTGAACACCGGGGAGCTGTTTTTT. Translated, it gives CASSLQGARVNTGELFF. Using reference TRBV7-2 and TRBJ2-2 for the parts outside the CDR3, the full variable domain is GAGVSQSPSNKVTEKGKDVELRCDPISGHTALYWYRQSLGQGLEFLIYFQGNSAPDKSGLPSDRFSAERTGGSVSTLTIQRTQQEDSAVYLCASSLQGARVNTGELFFGEGSRLTVL.

This clonotype was detected many times. The chain has TRBV12-3 or TRBV12-4 and TRBJ2-3; no clear D gene. V was cut by 6 bases and J by 5 bases, with 12 bases left in between. The CDR3 length is 13 residues. DNA of the CDR3: TGTGCCAGCAGAGGAACTATTATAGATACGCAGTATTTT. Its protein product is CASRGTIIDTQYF.

This rearrangement joins TRBV7-6 to TRBJ1-1, with TRBD1 as a possible D gene (6 bases). The CDR3 runs 15 residues. Trimming removed 6 bases from V and 10 bases from J, with 24 bases in between. CDR1 is SGHVS, CDR2 FNYEAQ, per germline. DNA for the CDR3: TGTGCCAGCAGACCCGTGACAGGCCGAGAGTTCCGAGCTTTCTTT. Translating gives CASRPVTGREFRAFF.

This clonotype appeared many times. The V and J genes are TRBV5-1 and TRBJ2-3; D might be TRBD1 (6 bases). The CDR3 totals 15 residues. Germline V lookup: CDR1 SGHRS, CDR2 YFSETQ. V was trimmed by 4 bases and J by 6 bases, leaving 18 bases between them. CDR3 amino acids: CASSIRDTRYDTQYF. The CDR3 DNA reads as TGCGCCAGCAGCATCCGGGACACGCGATATGATACGCAGTATTTT.

This chain connects TRBV5-1 to TRBJ2-5, with D possibly being TRBD1 or TRBD2 (6 bases each). Looked up from germline, CDR1 is SGHRS and CDR2 is YFSETQ. The CDR3 is 16 residues long. Trimming pared 6 bases from V and 0 bases from J, leaving 18 bases between. CDR3 protein: CASNWGAGTYQETQYF. CDR3 nucleotide sequence: TGCGCCAGCAATTGGGGGGCAGGGACATACCAAGAGACCCAGTACTTC.